This T cell receptor beta chain was recovered during a study of cytomegalovirus exposure and HLA in healthy donors. Study results and caveats: Per published accounts, TCR beta sequences correctly predicted the HLA-A and HLA-B alleles of most subjects. Most of the TCR beta V segments (in an earlier analysis) were productive either about 90% or about 30% of the time. Follow-up analysis later connected one missense variant in DCLRE1C with trimming of TCR beta V- and J-genes.

This clone has only one observation. The antigen is undetermined. The study ran its PCR with 60 Vbeta and 13 Jbeta primers. Method: immunoSEQ multiplex PCR; TCRdb's copy keeps in-frame clones and lacks some. The repertoire holds about 120,000 clones, with roughly four fifths as singletons. This sequence was found in a woman in her thirties in good health and CMV-seronegative. The sample taken for sequencing was PBMCs.

The CDR3 loop reads CSGSGGPSVEQYF. CDR3 DNA sequence: TGCAGCGGGAGCGGAGGCCCTTCTGTTGAGCAGTACTTC. The gene calls are TRBV29-1 and TRBJ2-7, with D tentatively TRBD2 (5 bases). The CDR3 runs to 13 residues. V was cut by 7 bases and J by 7 bases, with 20 bases left in between. The germline gives CDR1 SQVTM, CDR2 ANQGSEA.